This T cell receptor beta chain was captured by sequencing in a study of blood T cell repertoires in COVID-19. The wider study: Both acute and convalescent COVID-19 samples were obtained from the United States, Italy and Spain. T cells, B-cell-depleted T cells, or PBMCs supplied cDNA or gDNA.

The ends were cut back, 0 bases at V and 2 bases at J, with 21 bases in the middle. Germline loops: CDR1 SGHRS, CDR2 YFSETQ. The CDR3 spans 19 residues. Original analysis: Amplified reference gene primers provided the basis for estimating nucleated cell counts. The repertoire was sequenced with immunoSEQ multiplex PCR; TCRdb's copy has only in-frame clones and lacks some. The V and J calls and clone size were taken over from that table, and D and trimming were inferred from the DNA. The sample records fewer than 30,000 clones, 81% being singletons. The clonotype was recovered from a man aged 45-60 years with active or convalescent COVID-19. Input material: peripheral blood. The V call is TRBV5-1, the J call TRBJ2-4, with D possibly matching TRBD1 (7 bases). CDR3 in DNA: TGCGCCAGCAGCTTGGCGGGGACAGTGTATGCGGGATCCAAAAACATTCAGTACTTC. Translation: CASSLAGTVYAGSKNIQYF.